The 10 T cell receptor beta chains listed next were all sequenced from one sample in a study of siplizumab effects on memory and regulatory T cells. Produced via immunoSEQ multiplex PCR; TCRdb's table is partial and in-frame only. The repertoire holds 95,000 to 100,000 clones, with around 90% as singletons. Sequencing used non-Treg CD4+ T cells sorted from blood. The origin of the receptors is a human donor in good health.

This chain links TRBV29-1 with TRBJ2-2, with 8 bases matching TRBD2. This CDR3 has 23 amino acids. CDR1 and CDR2 (germline): SQVTM, ANQGSEA. For the CDR3, the DNA is TGCAGGTCCCGACCTCGTGACCCTTGTGGTCCCTTGGCGGGAGGTCCCTACACCGGGGAGCTGTTTTTT. Amino acid sequence: CRSRPRDPCGPLAGGPYTGELFF.

Only one count was recorded for this clone. The chain recombines TRBV13 with TRBJ2-1, with TRBD2 identical over 9 bases. Germline CDR1 PRHDT, CDR2 FYEKMQ (reference sequence). Germline trimming cut 5 bases from V and 4 bases from J; bases unmatched to any gene: 6. The CDR3 is 15 residues long. The CDR3 region is CASSRATSGYNEQFF. The CDR3 nucleotides are TGTGCCAGCAGCCGTGCAACTAGCGGGTACAATGAGCAGTTCTTC. Variable domain in full (rest from reference TRBV13 and TRBJ2-1): AAGVIQSPRHLIKEKRETATLKCYPIPRHDTVYWYQQGPGQDPQFLISFYEKMQSDKGSIPDRFSAQQFSDYHSELNMSSLELGDSALYFCASSRATSGYNEQFFGPGTRLTVL.

This clone was recorded a few times. The chain carries TRBV11-3 and TRBJ2-1; no definite D call. Germline CDR1 and CDR2: SGHNT and YENEEA. This CDR3 has 15 amino acids. Trimming cost V 5 bases and J 4 bases, with 15 bases left between them. As DNA, the CDR3 is TGTGCCAGCAGCCGCGACCCGACCCGGTACAATGAGCAGTTCTTC. Protein: CASSRDPTRYNEQFF.

The rearrangement joins TRBV11-2 to TRBJ2-3; TRBD1 matches 7 bases. The CDR3 has 15 amino acids. Germline loops: CDR1 SGHAT, CDR2 FQNNGV. The trim removed 4 bases at V and 3 bases at J, leaving 7 bases unmatched. The CDR3 here is CASSSTGMGTDTQYF. The CDR3 nucleotides read TGTGCCAGCAGCTCGACAGGGATGGGAACAGATACGCAGTATTTT.

The rearrangement uses TRBV5-5 and TRBJ2-7, with TRBD2 matching 14 bases. Looked up from germline, CDR1 is SGHKS and CDR2 is YYEKEE (reference sequence). The V gene end was trimmed by 4 bases and the J gene end by 2 bases; junction bases not matched to a gene: 8. This CDR3 region has 17 residues. DNA of the CDR3: TGTGCCAGCAGCACCGGGACTAGCGGGAGCTGGGCCTACGAGCAGTACTTC. Protein: CASSTGTSGSWAYEQYF.

This rearrangement joins TRBV29-1 to TRBJ2-7; 8 bases line up with TRBD2. Germline-derived CDR1 and CDR2 are SQVTM and ANQGSEA. Trimming cost V 4 bases and J 0 bases; bases outside gene matches: 5. The CDR3 is 14 residues long. The CDR3 DNA sequence: TGCAGCGTTGTTTCCAGCGGGAGCTCCTACGAGCAGTACTTC. It specifies CSVVSSGSSYEQYF.

The J gene is TRBJ1-4, the V gene TRBV18, with TRBD1 identical over 10 bases. Losses at the gene ends were 1 base for V and 7 bases for J; bases not matched to a gene: 6. The germline V gene encodes CDR1 KGHSH and CDR2 LQKENI. The CDR3 spans 16 residues. DNA of the CDR3: TGTGCCAGCTCACCACAGAGACAGGGGGCTGGTGAAAAACTGTTTTTT. This codes for CASSPQRQGAGEKLFF.

The chain recombines TRBV14 with TRBJ2-1, with TRBD1 as a possible D gene (6 bases). Trimming left V 0 bases short and J 1 base short, with 16 bases between. Per the germline V gene, CDR1 is SGHDN and CDR2 is FVKESK. The CDR3 extends over 18 amino acids. CDR3 bases: TGTGCCAGCAGCCAAGACCGTCAGGGTCAGGGGTCCTACAATGAGCAGTTCTTC. This codes for CASSQDRQGQGSYNEQFF.

The rearrangement joins TRBV11-3 to TRBJ1-1; D may be TRBD1 (5 bases). CDR3 length: 13 residues. V was pared by 3 bases and J by 5 bases, with 10 bases between. Germline CDR1 is SGHNT and CDR2 is YENEEA. This chain's CDR3 is CASSFEGRTEAFF. CDR3 sequence (DNA): TGTGCCAGCAGCTTCGAGGGGCGGACTGAAGCTTTCTTT.

The chain has TRBV30 and TRBJ1-1, with D maybe TRBD1 (5 bases). CDR1 is GTSNPN and CDR2 is SVGIG in the germline V gene (reference sequence). The germline V and J ends were trimmed by 4 bases and 1 base, with 7 bases remaining between them. This CDR3 has 12 amino acids. Written as DNA, the CDR3 is TGTGCCTGGACAGGGCCGAACACTGAAGCTTTCTTT. Translation: CAWTGPNTEAFF.